The 24 T cell receptor beta chains below come from one sample, sequenced in a study of radiotherapy plus CTLA-4 blockade in lung cancer. Some clones are missing from TCRdb's copy, which holds only in-frame ones; the method was immunoSEQ multiplex PCR. The table shows 30,000 to 35,000 clones, with 70% occurring only once. The sequencing here drew on peripheral blood, taken from a patient treated with radiotherapy plus ipilimumab. The receptors were gathered from a human donor with non-small cell lung cancer who had stable disease on radiotherapy plus ipilimumab.

The chain couples TRBV7-9 to TRBJ2-7; TRBD1 matches 9 bases. The ends lost 5 bases at V and 3 bases at J; junction bases unmatched: 8. CDR1 is SEHNR, CDR2 FQNEAQ, per germline (reference sequence). The CDR3 length is 15 residues. The DNA of the CDR3 is TGTGCCAGCAGCCCCCAAGGGACAGGGCACTACGAGCAGTACTTC. This gives the protein CASSPQGTGHYEQYF.

This chain links TRBV10-2 with TRBJ2-1; D is unresolved. Per germline, CDR1 WSHSY and CDR2 SAAADI. The CDR3 has 12 amino acids. V gave up 3 bases and J gave up 6 bases, with 6 bases separating them. The CDR3 bases are TGCGCCAGCAGTGACAGACTCAATGAGCAGTTCTTC. Translation: CASSDRLNEQFF.

The chain links TRBV15 to TRBJ2-7; D is unresolved. Between the trimmed V and J ends, which lost 4 bases and 3 bases, there was a span of 4 bases. From germline, CDR1 is LNHNV and CDR2 YYDKDF (reference sequence). This CDR3 region has 11 residues. CDR3 sequence reads: CATSTRYEQYF. DNA for the CDR3: TGTGCCACCAGCACCCGCTACGAGCAGTACTTC.

The chain carries TRBV2 and TRBJ2-7; D remains ambiguous. The V and J ends lost 7 bases and 8 bases respectively, with 12 bases between them. Germline CDR1 and CDR2: SNHLY and FYNNEI. The CDR3 is 11 amino acids. CDR3 bases: TGTGCCAGCATAGGCTCGCTGCAGCAGTACTTC. Its protein product is CASIGSLQQYF.

The genes are TRBV2 and TRBJ2-3; D gene uncertain. This CDR3 contains 12 residues. The V gene lost 7 bases and the J gene lost 0 bases, with 5 bases spanning the gap. The germline V gene encodes CDR1 SNHLY and CDR2 FYNNEI. The CDR3: CASKTSTDTQYF. The DNA for the CDR3 is TGTGCCAGCAAAACTAGCACAGATACGCAGTATTTT.

The J gene is TRBJ1-3, the V gene TRBV7-2, with D uncertain. V lost 2 bases, J lost 7 bases, and 6 bases lay in between. The length of the CDR3 is 12 residues. Germline values: CDR1 SGHTA, CDR2 FQGNSA. The chain's CDR3 is CASSLQGNTIYF. CDR3 in DNA: TGTGCCAGCAGCTTACAAGGGAACACCATATATTTT.

V usage is TRBV6-1 and J usage is TRBJ1-5; perhaps TRBD1 as D (6 bases). Trimming took off 6 bases at V and 3 bases at J, with 9 bases between the two ends. CDR1 is MNHNS, CDR2 SASEGT, per germline. CDR3 size: 13 residues. The CDR3, as DNA: TGTGCCAGCAGAGGACAGCCCAATCAGCCCCAGCATTTT. As protein: CASRGQPNQPQHF.

This chain links TRBV6-5 with TRBJ2-7, with unresolved D. Germline lookup yields CDR1 MNHEY and CDR2 SVGAGI. This CDR3 spans 11 amino acids. V gave up 5 bases and J gave up 4 bases, with 6 bases separating them. The CDR3 loop reads CASSTQYEQYF. The CDR3 DNA reads TGTGCCAGCAGTACCCAATACGAGCAGTACTTC.

V and J are TRBV18 and TRBJ2-5; D possibly corresponds to TRBD1 (6 bases). Trimming removed 0 bases from V and 5 bases from J, with 16 bases in between. The CDR3 extends over 16 amino acids. Germline values: CDR1 KGHSH, CDR2 LQKENI. CDR3 nucleotide sequence: TGTGCCAGCTCACCACCCGGGACACTCGTTTGGGAGACCCAGTACTTC. Residues: CASSPPGTLVWETQYF. The full variable domain, rest sourced from reference TRBV18 and TRBJ2-5, is NAGVMQNPRHLVRRRGQEARLRCSPMKGHSHVYWYRQLPEEGLKFMVYLQKENIIDESGMPKERFSAEFPKEGPSILRIQQVVRGDSAAYFCASSPPGTLVWETQYFGPGTRLLVL.

This rearrangement joins TRBV19 to TRBJ1-5, with D hard to call. Deletions cut 6 bases from V and 0 bases from J, with 12 bases between. CDR3 size: 15 residues. Germline V gene data show CDR1 as LNHDA and CDR2 as SQIVND (reference sequence). The CDR3 here is CASSPRRYSNQPQHF. CDR3 nucleotides: TGTGCCAGTAGCCCCAGGAGATATAGCAATCAGCCCCAGCATTTT.

The rearrangement uses TRBV6-6 and TRBJ2-3; weak D call: TRBD2 (7 bases). CDR1 and CDR2 (germline): MNHNY, SVGAGI (reference sequence). This CDR3 is built from 14 residues. V lost 10 bases and J 4 bases, leaving 18 bases between the germline ends. The CDR3, as DNA: TGTGCCACCAACCCGGGGGGCTACGCAGATACGCAGTATTTT. Protein: CATNPGGYADTQYF.

The chain uses TRBV6-1 and TRBJ1-2; D unclear. The germline V and J ends were trimmed by 9 bases and 8 bases, with 22 bases remaining between them. The CDR3 is 14 residues long. The germline V gene encodes CDR1 MNHNS and CDR2 SASEGT. The CDR3 region has the DNA TGTGCCAGTAGCCTTAAAGGAGGGCTAGGGGGCTACACCTTC. Its translation: CASSLKGGLGGYTF.

There are a few counts of this clone. J is TRBJ2-7 and V is TRBV27; the D gene is possibly TRBD1 (6 bases). Germline V gene lookup returns CDR1 MNHEY and CDR2 SMNVEV (reference sequence). This CDR3 has 15 residues. The ends were cut back, 5 bases at V and 6 bases at J, with 20 bases in the middle. CDR3 coding DNA: TGTGCCAGCAGTCCCCGACAGGCTCTCCTATCCGAGCAGTACTTC. It is translated as CASSPRQALLSEQYF.

V and J are TRBV20-1 and TRBJ2-7; D remains unclear. CDR1 DFQATT and CDR2 SNEGSKA come from the germline V gene (reference sequence). This CDR3 is built from 11 residues. V lost 4 bases and J lost 1, with 5 bases in between. CDR3 region: CSAKGSYEQYF. The CDR3 coding sequence is TGCAGTGCTAAGGGTTCCTACGAGCAGTACTTC.

The rearrangement links TRBV27 to TRBJ2-2; 8 bases map to TRBD1. There are 15 residues in the CDR3. Germline CDR1 and CDR2: MNHEY and SMNVEV (reference sequence). The junction had 9 bases not matched to a gene; V was cut back by 6 bases and J by 6 bases. CDR3 bases: TGTGCCAGCAGCCTCAAACCGACAGGGGCCGGGGAGCTGTTTTTT. Residues: CASSLKPTGAGELFF.

This chain uses TRBV6-1 with TRBJ1-1, with TRBD1 as a possible D gene (5 bases). Deletions cut 6 bases from V and 3 bases from J, with 14 bases between. There are 14 residues in the CDR3. Germline V gene data show CDR1 as MNHNS and CDR2 as SASEGT. CDR3 sequence (DNA): TGTGCCAGCAGCCCGACTGGGGGGGACACTGAAGCTTTCTTT. Encoded protein: CASSPTGGDTEAFF.

This rearrangement joins TRBV7-2 to TRBJ2-7, with 7 bases identical to TRBD2. The germline gives CDR1 SGHTA, CDR2 FQGNSA. The CDR3 runs 14 residues. V gave up 5 bases and J gave up 2 bases; unmatched junction bases: 6. CDR3 in amino acids: CASSRGLAAYEQYF. In DNA, the CDR3 is TGTGCCAGCAGCCGTGGGCTAGCGGCCTACGAGCAGTACTTC.

The J gene is TRBJ2-3, the V gene TRBV4-3; D possibly corresponds to TRBD2 (5 bases). V was clipped by 0 bases and J by 2 bases, with 15 bases between them. Germline assignment: CDR1 LGHNA and CDR2 YSLEER. This CDR3 has 17 residues. CDR3 protein: CASSQDISGQITDTQYF. Here the CDR3 DNA reads TGCGCCAGCAGCCAAGATATAAGCGGCCAGATCACAGATACGCAGTATTTT.

The gene calls are TRBV14 and TRBJ2-4, with TRBD1 matching 8 bases. The CDR3 extends over 15 amino acids. V dropped 5 bases and J dropped 3; count of bases not matched to a gene: 6. The germline CDR1 and CDR2 sequences are SGHDN and FVKESK. CDR3 in amino acids: CASSATGASKNIQYF. The DNA for the CDR3 is TGTGCCAGCAGCGCGACAGGGGCGAGCAAAAACATTCAGTACTTC.

The rearrangement links TRBV6-1 to TRBJ1-5; unclear D gene. CDR3 length: 12 residues. The ends were cut back, 4 bases at V and 4 bases at J, with 5 bases in the middle. CDR1 is MNHNS, CDR2 SASEGT, per germline. The CDR3 region is CASSGVNQPQHF. CDR3 coding DNA: TGTGCCAGCAGTGGAGTGAATCAGCCCCAGCATTTT.

J is TRBJ2-3 and V is TRBV27; 12 bases agree with TRBD2. Germline V gene data show CDR1 as MNHEY and CDR2 as SMNVEV (reference sequence). The junction had 7 bases not matched to a gene; V was cut back by 10 bases and J by 5 bases. The CDR3 has 14 amino acids. DNA of the CDR3: TGTGCCACACGACTAGCGGGAGATCGAGATACGCAGTATTTT. The encoded protein is CATRLAGDRDTQYF.

About this clone itself: In this CDR3 the conserved last residue, phenylalanine or tryptophan, is missing, so a read error is likely. The chain links TRBV4-3 to TRBJ1-1, with no clear D. Germline V gene data show CDR1 as LGHNA and CDR2 as YSLEER. Trimming took off 0 bases at V and 2 bases at J, with 7 bases between the two ends. The CDR3 contains 14 residues. CDR3: CASSQEPQNTEAFL. The CDR3 nucleotides read TGCGCCAGCAGCCAAGAACCCCAAAACACTGAAGCTTTCCTT.

This chain uses TRBV19 with TRBJ1-1; 8 nucleotides align to TRBD1. Germline loops: CDR1 LNHDA, CDR2 SQIVND (reference sequence). V gave up 9 bases and J gave up 4 bases; unmatched junction bases: 7. The CDR3 is 13 residues long. Here the CDR3 reads CASRQGAFTEAFF. The CDR3 DNA is TGTGCCAGCAGGCAGGGGGCTTTCACTGAAGCTTTCTTT. Complete variable domain (other parts from reference TRBV19 and TRBJ1-1): DGGITQSPKYLFRKEGQNVTLSCEQNLNHDAMYWYRQDPGQGLRLIYYSQIVNDFQKGDIAEGYSVSREKKESFPLTVTSAQKNPTAFYLCASRQGAFTEAFFGQGTRLTVV.

V is TRBV7-3 and J is TRBJ2-7; TRBD2 matches 7 bases. This CDR3 is 15 amino acids long. Germline V gene sequence: CDR1 SGHTA, CDR2 FQGTGA. Losses at the gene ends were 5 bases for V and 2 bases for J; bases not matched to a gene: 9. The CDR3 is CASSGRGVKAYEQYF. DNA for the CDR3: TGTGCCAGCAGCGGCCGGGGGGTGAAAGCCTACGAGCAGTACTTC.